Below, one T cell receptor beta chain is given with its context. Its antigen specificity is not known. The input lacks base qualities; no much larger clone sits a single base away. Between the V and J ends, shortened by 5 bases and 7 bases respectively, the junction contains 6 bases. As encoded in the germline V gene (reference sequence), CDR1 is SEHNR while CDR2 is FQNEAQ. Inclusive of the bounding cysteine and phenylalanine, the CDR3 is 11 residues long. The only DNA kept is the CDR3, 33 bases in frame from the first base. Library prep was done by RACE. TCRdb shows the sequencer as NextSeq 500. During library preparation, unique molecular identifiers were attached to individual cDNA molecules so that TCRs could be counted in a quantitative, reproducible way. From each blood RNA sample, both TCR alpha and TCR beta chains were sequenced. The original methods were these. The median number of TCRs per sample was approximately 98,000, ranging from about 20,000 to 750,000. The Decombinator software suite was used to annotate the V, J and CDR3 of the TCR reads. For the PS versus PT1 abundance plots, all samples were subsampled to the same number of TCRs (28,000). TCRs were defined as expanded if absent before sensitization and observed at least eight times at the 2-week time point. Using fastp trimming at Q25 and MiXCR clonotype assembly, TCRdb reanalyzed the public sequencing data and kept in-frame beta chains. Identical CDR3 protein sequences are pooled into one entry, listed with their most common genes and DNA. For this entry, the V and J calls and clone size follow TCRdb and not the study's own pipeline. For this sample the table gives around 380,000 distinct CDR3 sequences, of which 4.5% to 7% were detected only once. The ten largest clones capture approximately 8.2% of the sample.

The intended sense of this specimen's time point label: pre-sensitization, week 0. The sample's treatment or condition label, in plain terms: therapeutic diphenylcyclopropenone sensitization with weekly scalp DPC. At every patch-test visit, the blood draw took place before the patch test was put on. Patients were eligible if aged 18 to 70, diagnosed with alopecia and judged suitable for DPC therapy, and pregnant patients were excluded. Total RNA was isolated from unfractionated whole blood collected in Tempus Blood RNA tubes. The sample comes from a study of human T cells and chemical hapten exposure (dated by TCRdb to the early 2020s). At the level of the whole study: For sensitization, 2% DPC in acetone was applied to a roughly 2 cm by roughly 2 cm area of upper inner arm skin. Patch tests used Finn chambers with 0.01% DPC on the upper back, scored after 6 days by International Contact Dermatitis Research Group standards. About 27 alopecia patients gave blood for TCR sequencing at one to four time points (pre-sensitization, 2, 6 and 24 weeks). Alopecia areata with under or over 50% scalp involvement, alopecia totalis and alopecia universalis were represented in the patient cohort, which was mostly female. The study tracked peripheral blood TCR repertoire changes in vivo during primary and secondary sensitization to the hapten diphenylcyclopropenone (DPC) in alopecia patients. Throughout the approximately 26-week study period, patients were also given weekly therapeutic DPC doses on the scalp. The libraries were sequenced as a pool, and the TCR yield per sample differed mostly because of small variations in library volumes within the pool. Blood samples were taken from patients before sensitization (week 0) and at 2, 6 and about 24 weeks after DPC sensitization.

What the authors observed across the whole study: The number of PT1 expanded TCRs positively correlated with patch test score, significant at thresholds 8, 16 and 32 but not 4. All patients had alopecia, a presumed autoimmune disease, so their immune response might differ from that of healthy individuals. Expanded TCRs formed significantly more large CDR3 similarity clusters than pre-sensitization or healthy control sets, consistent with antigen-driven responses. No change with DPC sensitization was found in the number of TCRs above 1 in 1000 frequency, and no evidence of global repertoire structure alterations was found. Repeated subsampling changed both the strength of the expansion versus patch-test correlation and the threshold at which that correlation became significant.

The rearranged chain carries TRBV7-9 and TRBJ1-3; the D gene is unclear. The material was whole blood, obtained in connection with sensitization to the hapten diphenylcyclopropenone (DPC). The clonotype originates from a young woman with alopecia areata. Some clones in this sample may be carry-over from other donors' samples. The DNA sequence follows: TGTGCCAGCAGCCTTTGGAACACCATATATTTT. This gives the protein CASSLWNTIYF.